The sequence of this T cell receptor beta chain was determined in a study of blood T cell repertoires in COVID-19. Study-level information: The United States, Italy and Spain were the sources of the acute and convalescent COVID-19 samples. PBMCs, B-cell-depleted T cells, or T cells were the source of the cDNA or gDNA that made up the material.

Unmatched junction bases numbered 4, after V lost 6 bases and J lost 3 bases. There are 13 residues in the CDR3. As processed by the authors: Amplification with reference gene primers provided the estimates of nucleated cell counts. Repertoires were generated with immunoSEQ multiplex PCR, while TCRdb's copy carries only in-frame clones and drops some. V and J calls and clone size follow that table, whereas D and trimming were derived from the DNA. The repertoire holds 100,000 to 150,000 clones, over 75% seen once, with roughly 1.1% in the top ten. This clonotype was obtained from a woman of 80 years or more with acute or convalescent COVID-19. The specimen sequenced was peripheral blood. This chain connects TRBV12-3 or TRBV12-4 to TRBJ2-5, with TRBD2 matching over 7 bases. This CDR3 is CASRGGTEETQYF. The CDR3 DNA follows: TGTGCCAGCAGGGGGGGGACGGAAGAGACCCAGTACTTC.